This paragraph covers one T cell receptor beta chain sequence. The recovered donors of Cohort 3 showed two negative PCRs, clearance, or symptom resolution. Data came from immunoSEQ multiplex PCR; TCRdb stores just in-frame clones and leaves some out. This table holds roughly 300,000 clones, around 86% found once. The source of the sample is a study of blood T cell repertoires in COVID-19. The germline V gene has CDR1 MNHNS and CDR2 SASEGT. J gave up 6 bases and V 3 bases, and 10 bases lay outside the gene matches. This CDR3 has 16 residues. The chain has TRBV6-1 and TRBJ1-4; 7 bases map to TRBD1. Source material: PBMCs or T cells enriched from blood (not recorded which). The sequence came from a man aged 25 to 40 who had recovered from COVID-19. The chain's CDR3 is CASSEISGQWDEKLFF. The CDR3 DNA follows: TGTGCCAGCAGTGAGATCTCGGGACAGTGGGATGAAAAACTGTTTTTT.